This T cell receptor beta chain was sequenced during a study of cytomegalovirus exposure and HLA in healthy donors. PCR used 60 Vbeta primers and 13 Jbeta primers. The repertoire was sequenced with immunoSEQ multiplex PCR; TCRdb's copy has only in-frame clones and lacks some. The sample has 100,000 to 150,000 clones; 81% are singletons. With 3 bases removed from V and 5 bases from J, the gap between germline ends came to 11 bases. Germline V CDR1 and CDR2: MGHRA, YSYEKL. The CDR3 sequence is 14 residues long. The sample comprised PBMCs. The chain carries TRBV4-1 and TRBJ1-5; no reliable D call. The clonotype comes from a man between 18 and 35 years old in good health and CMV-seropositive. CDR3 residues: CASSHPGSDQPQHF. In nucleotides, the CDR3 is TGCGCCAGCAGCCATCCCGGGTCAGATCAGCCCCAGCATTTT.